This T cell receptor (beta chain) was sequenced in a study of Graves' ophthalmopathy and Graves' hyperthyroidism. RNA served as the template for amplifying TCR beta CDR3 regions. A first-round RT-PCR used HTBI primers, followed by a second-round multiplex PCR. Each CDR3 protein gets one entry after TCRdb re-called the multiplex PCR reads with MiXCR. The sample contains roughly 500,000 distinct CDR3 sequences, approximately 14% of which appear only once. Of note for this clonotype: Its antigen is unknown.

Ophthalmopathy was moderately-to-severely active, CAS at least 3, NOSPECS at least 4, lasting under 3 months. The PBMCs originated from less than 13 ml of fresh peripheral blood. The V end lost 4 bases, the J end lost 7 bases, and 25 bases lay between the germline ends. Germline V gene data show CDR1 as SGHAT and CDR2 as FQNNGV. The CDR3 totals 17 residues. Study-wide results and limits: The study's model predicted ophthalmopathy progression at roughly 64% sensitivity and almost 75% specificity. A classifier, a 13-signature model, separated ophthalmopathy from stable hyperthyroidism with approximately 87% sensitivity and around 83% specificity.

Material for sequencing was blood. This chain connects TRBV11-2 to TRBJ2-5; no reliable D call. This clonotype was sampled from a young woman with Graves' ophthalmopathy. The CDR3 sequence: CASSSPELGGPFRTQYF. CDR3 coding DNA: TGTGCCAGCAGCTCGCCTGAGTTGGGTGGACCCTTTCGGACCCAGTACTTC.